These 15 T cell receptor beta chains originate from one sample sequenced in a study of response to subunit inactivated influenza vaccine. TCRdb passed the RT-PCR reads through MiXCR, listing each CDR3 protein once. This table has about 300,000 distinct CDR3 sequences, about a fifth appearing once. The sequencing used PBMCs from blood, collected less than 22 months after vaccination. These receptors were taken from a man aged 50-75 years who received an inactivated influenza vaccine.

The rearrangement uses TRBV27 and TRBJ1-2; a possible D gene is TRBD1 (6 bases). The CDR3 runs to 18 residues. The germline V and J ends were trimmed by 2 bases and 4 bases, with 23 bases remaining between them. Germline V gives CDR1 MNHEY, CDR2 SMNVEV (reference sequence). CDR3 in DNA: TGTGCCAGCAGTTTAGCCTCAGGGGTGCGCGGTCTCTTCTATGGCTACACCTTC. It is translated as CASSLASGVRGLFYGYTF.

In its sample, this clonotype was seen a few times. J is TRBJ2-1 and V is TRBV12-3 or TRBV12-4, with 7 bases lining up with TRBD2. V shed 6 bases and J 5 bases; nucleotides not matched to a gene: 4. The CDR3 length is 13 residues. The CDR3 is CASRIAGNNEQFF. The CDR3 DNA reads TGTGCCAGCAGAATAGCGGGTAACAATGAGCAGTTCTTC.

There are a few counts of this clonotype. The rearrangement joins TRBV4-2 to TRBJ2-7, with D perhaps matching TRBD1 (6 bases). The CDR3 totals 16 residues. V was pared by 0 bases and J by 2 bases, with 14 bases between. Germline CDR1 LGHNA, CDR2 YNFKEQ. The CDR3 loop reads CASSQEAGTFPYEQYF. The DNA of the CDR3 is TGTGCCAGCAGCCAAGAGGCCGGGACATTTCCCTACGAGCAGTACTTC.

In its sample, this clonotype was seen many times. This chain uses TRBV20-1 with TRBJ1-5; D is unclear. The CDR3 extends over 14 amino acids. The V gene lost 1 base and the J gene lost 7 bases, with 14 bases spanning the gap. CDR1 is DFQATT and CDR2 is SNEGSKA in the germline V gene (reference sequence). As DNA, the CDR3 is TGCAGTGCTAGAGGACCCGAAGGAGGACAGCCCCAGCATTTT. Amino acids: CSARGPEGGQPQHF.

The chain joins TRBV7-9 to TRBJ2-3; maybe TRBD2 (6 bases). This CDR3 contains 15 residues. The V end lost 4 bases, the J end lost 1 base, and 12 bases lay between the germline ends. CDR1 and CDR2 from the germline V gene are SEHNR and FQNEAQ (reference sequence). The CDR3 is CASSYTGVGTDTQYF. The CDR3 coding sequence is TGTGCCAGCAGCTACACGGGAGTTGGCACAGATACGCAGTATTTT.

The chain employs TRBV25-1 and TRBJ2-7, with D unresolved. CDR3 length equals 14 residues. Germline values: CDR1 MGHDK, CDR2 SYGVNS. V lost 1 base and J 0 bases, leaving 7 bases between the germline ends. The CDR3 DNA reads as TGTGCCAGCAGTGAATTGGCCGTCTCCTACGAGCAGTACTTC. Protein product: CASSELAVSYEQYF.

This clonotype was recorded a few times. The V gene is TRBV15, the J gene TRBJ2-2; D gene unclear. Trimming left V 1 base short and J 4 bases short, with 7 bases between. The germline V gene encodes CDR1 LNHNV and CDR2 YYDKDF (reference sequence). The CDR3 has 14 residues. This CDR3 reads CATSRVDRTGELFF. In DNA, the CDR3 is TGTGCCACCAGCAGAGTTGACCGCACCGGGGAGCTGTTTTTT.

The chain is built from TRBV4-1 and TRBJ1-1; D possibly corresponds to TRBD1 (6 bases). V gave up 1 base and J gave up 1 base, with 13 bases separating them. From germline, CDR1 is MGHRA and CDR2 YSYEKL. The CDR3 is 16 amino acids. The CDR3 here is CASSQGGGLGNTEAFF. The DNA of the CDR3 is TGCGCCAGCAGCCAAGGCGGGGGCCTGGGGAACACTGAAGCTTTCTTT.

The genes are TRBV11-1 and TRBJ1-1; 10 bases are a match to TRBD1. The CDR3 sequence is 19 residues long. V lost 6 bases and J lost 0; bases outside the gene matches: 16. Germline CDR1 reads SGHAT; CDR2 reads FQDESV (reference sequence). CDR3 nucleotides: TGTGCCAGCAGTTATCGGGTTGTGGGACAGGGGTGGATGAACACTGAAGCTTTCTTT. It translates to CASSYRVVGQGWMNTEAFF.

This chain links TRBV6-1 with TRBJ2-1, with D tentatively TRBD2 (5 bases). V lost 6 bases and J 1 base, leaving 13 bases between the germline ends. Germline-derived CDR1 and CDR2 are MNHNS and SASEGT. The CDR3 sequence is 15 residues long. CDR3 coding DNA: TGTGCCAGCAGCCCCCTCCCGGGATCCTACAATGAGCAGTTCTTC. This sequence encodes CASSPLPGSYNEQFF.

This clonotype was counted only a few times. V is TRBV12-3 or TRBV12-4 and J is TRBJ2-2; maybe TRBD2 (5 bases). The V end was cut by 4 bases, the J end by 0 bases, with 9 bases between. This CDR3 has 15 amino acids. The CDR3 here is CASSWRSTNTGELFF. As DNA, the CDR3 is TGTGCCAGCAGTTGGAGGAGCACGAACACCGGGGAGCTGTTTTTT.

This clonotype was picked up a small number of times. The CDR3 protein is CASTPTGTNYGYTF. Here the CDR3 DNA reads TGTGCCAGTACCCCGACGGGAACTAACTATGGCTACACCTTC. The rearrangement joins TRBV19 to TRBJ1-2; D ambiguous. V was shortened by 7 bases and J by 0 bases, with 12 bases between the two germline ends. Germline V lookup: CDR1 LNHDA, CDR2 SQIVND (reference sequence). This CDR3 is 14 amino acids long.

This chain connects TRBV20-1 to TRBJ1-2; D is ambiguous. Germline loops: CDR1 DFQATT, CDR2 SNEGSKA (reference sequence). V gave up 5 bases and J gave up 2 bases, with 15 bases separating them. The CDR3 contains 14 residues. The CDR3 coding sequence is TGCAGTGCTCCCGTTACAGCCCGGAACTATGGCTACACCTTC. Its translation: CSAPVTARNYGYTF.

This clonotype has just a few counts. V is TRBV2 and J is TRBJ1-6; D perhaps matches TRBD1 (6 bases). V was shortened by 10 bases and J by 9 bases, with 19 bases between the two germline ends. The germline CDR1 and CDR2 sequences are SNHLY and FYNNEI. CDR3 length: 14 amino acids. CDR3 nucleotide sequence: TGTGCCACATCGCGGGGGGGGCGAGGTTCACCCCTCCACTTT. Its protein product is CATSRGGRGSPLHF.

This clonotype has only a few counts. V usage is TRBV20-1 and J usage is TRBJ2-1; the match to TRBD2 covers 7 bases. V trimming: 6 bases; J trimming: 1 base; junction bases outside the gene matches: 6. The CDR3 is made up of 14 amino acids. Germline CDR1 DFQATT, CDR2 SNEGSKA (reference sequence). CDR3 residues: CSARAGASYNEQFF. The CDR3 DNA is TGCAGTGCCCGGGCGGGAGCTTCCTACAATGAGCAGTTCTTC.